Below are 22 T cell receptor beta chains sequenced from a single sample in a study of T-cell memory formation after mild COVID-19. TCRdb re-analysed the 5' RACE reads in MiXCR, keeping a single row per CDR3 protein. The sample includes approximately 230,000 distinct CDR3 sequences, around 15% of them seen just once. Sequencing used PBMCs or a T cell subset sorted from them (not recorded which). These receptors all stem from a man in his late teens or twenties who had mild COVID-19 (a few samples of this study predate the infection). Cell type and time point are not known.

The chain employs TRBV29-1 and TRBJ1-4; 9 nucleotides line up with TRBD1. The CDR3 loop spans 14 amino acids. Trimming at V came to 6 bases and at J to 3 bases, leaving 5 bases not matched to a gene. Germline lookup yields CDR1 SQVTM and CDR2 ANQGSEA. The CDR3 loop reads CSVGTGSANEKLFF. DNA of the CDR3: TGCAGCGTGGGGACAGGGTCAGCTAATGAAAAACTGTTTTTT.

The rearrangement uses TRBV6-6 and TRBJ1-4; D unclear. V was pared by 0 bases and J by 6 bases, with 5 bases between. The V gene's germline CDR1 is MNHNY and CDR2 SVGAGI (reference sequence). This CDR3 region has 13 residues. CDR3 protein: CASSYSRDEKLFF. As DNA, the CDR3 is TGTGCCAGCAGTTACTCGCGGGATGAAAAACTGTTTTTT.

This clonotype was seen repeatedly, ten times or more. The gene calls are TRBV27 and TRBJ1-1; possible D gene TRBD1, 5 bases. This CDR3 has 14 residues. The V gene's germline CDR1 is MNHEY and CDR2 SMNVEV (reference sequence). Trimming stripped 5 bases from V and 4 bases from J, with 14 bases between. CDR3 sequence reads: CASSPWTGGTEAFF. CDR3 DNA sequence: TGTGCCAGCAGTCCCTGGACTGGGGGCACTGAAGCTTTCTTT.

This clonotype was seen at least ten times. CDR3 sequence reads: CASSQSRVSETQYF. The DNA of the CDR3 is TGCGCCAGCAGCCAATCCCGGGTTTCAGAGACCCAGTACTTC. The genes are TRBV4-3 and TRBJ2-5; D call uncertain. The CDR3 sequence is 14 residues long. Germline V gives CDR1 LGHNA, CDR2 YSLEER. The V end lost 2 bases, the J end lost 4 bases, and 11 bases lay between the germline ends.

This clonotype has only a few counts. The rearrangement uses TRBV6-2 or TRBV6-3 and TRBJ2-3, with 12 nucleotides matching TRBD1. The ends lost 5 bases at V and 3 bases at J; junction bases unmatched: 9. This CDR3 region has 17 residues. CDR1 and CDR2 (germline): MNHEY, SVGEGT. The CDR3 region is CASSPGTGGLETDTQYF. The CDR3 coding sequence is TGTGCCAGCAGTCCCGGGACAGGGGGCTTGGAGACAGATACGCAGTATTTT.

The gene calls are TRBV20-1 and TRBJ2-5; a possible D gene is TRBD1 (6 bases). Per the germline V gene, CDR1 is DFQATT and CDR2 is SNEGSKA (reference sequence). V shed 6 bases and J shed 2 bases, with 19 bases lying between them. The CDR3 loop spans 15 amino acids. The CDR3 region is CSALLGQSVQETQYF. The CDR3 DNA is TGCAGTGCCTTACTAGGACAGTCCGTACAAGAGACCCAGTACTTC.

CDR3 in amino acids: CATSRVYGTAFIGQYF. The CDR3 bases are TGTGCCACCAGCAGAGTCTACGGGACAGCCTTTATAGGGCAGTACTTC. The chain has TRBV15 and TRBJ2-7, with 7 bases aligning to TRBD1. The CDR3 is 16 residues long. V dropped 1 base and J dropped 9; count of bases not matched to a gene: 15. Germline V gene lookup returns CDR1 LNHNV and CDR2 YYDKDF (reference sequence).

The rearrangement links TRBV11-2 to TRBJ2-4; TRBD1 might be the D (6 bases). The CDR3 length is 15 residues. V shed 0 bases and J shed 7 bases, with 13 bases lying between them. Germline lookup yields CDR1 SGHAT and CDR2 FQNNGV. CDR3: CASSLEAGARNIQYF. DNA of the CDR3: TGTGCCAGCAGCTTAGAGGCAGGGGCAAGGAACATTCAGTACTTC.

The CDR3 nucleotides are TGTGCCAGCTCTCCGGGGGACGATCGAGATACGCAGTATTTT. This encodes CASSPGDDRDTQYF. The chain employs TRBV7-3 and TRBJ2-3, with D tentatively TRBD2 (6 bases). Germline lookup yields CDR1 SGHTA and CDR2 FQGTGA. V was clipped by 8 bases and J by 5 bases, with 17 bases between them. This CDR3 is built from 14 residues.

This clonotype was picked up a small number of times. The CDR3 protein is CASSLSGSGREQFF. For the CDR3, the DNA is TGTGCCAGCAGCTTATCTGGCTCGGGGAGGGAGCAGTTCTTC. The chain couples TRBV7-7 to TRBJ2-1; D perhaps matches TRBD2 (6 bases). The V and J ends lost 2 bases and 10 bases respectively, with 15 bases between them. This CDR3 has 14 residues. Germline values: CDR1 SSHAT, CDR2 FNYEAQ (reference sequence).

This clonotype was observed a handful of times. The chain carries TRBV7-8 and TRBJ2-2; no clear D. The CDR3 is made up of 14 amino acids. Germline values: CDR1 SGHVS, CDR2 FQNEAQ. V lost 7 bases, J lost 5 bases, and 14 bases lay in between. The chain's CDR3 is CASMPYGVTGELFF. CDR3 nucleotides: TGTGCCAGCATGCCCTATGGGGTGACCGGGGAGCTGTTTTTT.

This clonotype was seen a few times. The chain recombines TRBV20-1 with TRBJ2-1; TRBD1 matches at 8 bases. Trimming removed 6 bases from V and 8 bases from J; junction bases left unmatched: 15. This CDR3 is built from 15 residues. Germline V gives CDR1 DFQATT, CDR2 SNEGSKA (reference sequence). CDR3 sequence: CSAQLGTGNPHEQFF. CDR3 nucleotide sequence: TGCAGTGCGCAACTCGGGACAGGTAATCCGCATGAGCAGTTCTTC.

In this sample, this clonotype turned up a few times. The chain carries TRBV29-1 and TRBJ1-1; D not resolved. This CDR3 spans 14 amino acids. V was clipped by 2 bases and J by 3 bases, with 13 bases between them. The germline V gene has CDR1 SQVTM and CDR2 ANQGSEA. CDR3 amino acids: CSVESPREYTEAFF. DNA for the CDR3: TGCAGCGTTGAAAGTCCCCGCGAATACACTGAAGCTTTCTTT.

Ten or more counts support this clonotype. V and J are TRBV20-1 and TRBJ2-3; the match to TRBD2 covers 8 bases. This CDR3 has 13 amino acids. Germline CDR1 reads DFQATT; CDR2 reads SNEGSKA (reference sequence). J was trimmed by 4 bases and V by 6 bases; bases with no gene match: 6. In DNA form, the CDR3 reads TGCAGTGCACAGACGGGGGGGCCAGATACGCAGTATTTT. This translates into CSAQTGGPDTQYF.

Only a few counts were recorded for this clonotype. J is TRBJ2-5 and V is TRBV7-9; no definite D call. The germline CDR1 and CDR2 sequences are SEHNR and FQNEAQ (reference sequence). V was pared by 5 bases and J by 5 bases, with 21 bases between. CDR3 length: 16 amino acids. CDR3 protein: CASSTSWTPGWETQYF. The CDR3, as DNA: TGTGCCAGCAGCACTTCCTGGACCCCTGGGTGGGAGACCCAGTACTTC. Complete variable domain (other parts from reference TRBV7-9 and TRBJ2-5): DTGVSQNPRHKITKRGQNVTFRCDPISEHNRLYWYRQTLGQGPEFLTYFQNEAQLEKSRLLSDRFSAERPKGSFSTLEIQRTEQGDSAMYLCASSTSWTPGWETQYFGPGTRLLVL.

The gene calls are TRBV7-9 and TRBJ1-2; D unresolved. Germline V gene lookup returns CDR1 SEHNR and CDR2 FQNEAQ (reference sequence). Trimming cost V 5 bases and J 1 base, with 17 bases left between them. This CDR3 is built from 16 residues. CDR3 in amino acids: CASSVSPGKLNYGYTF. As DNA, the CDR3 is TGTGCCAGCAGCGTAAGCCCGGGAAAGCTTAACTATGGCTACACCTTC.

This clonotype was seen more than once but under ten times. The genes are TRBV2 and TRBJ1-1, with a possible D match to TRBD1 (6 bases). This CDR3 has 14 amino acids. Trimming pared 6 bases from V and 0 bases from J, leaving 11 bases between. Germline V gene lookup returns CDR1 SNHLY and CDR2 FYNNEI. The CDR3 DNA reads TGTGCCAGCAGGAGACAGGAACTGAACACTGAAGCTTTCTTT. It translates to CASRRQELNTEAFF.

This clonotype turned up a few times. The gene calls are TRBV3-1 and TRBJ1-5; no clear D. CDR3 size: 14 residues. The V gene's germline CDR1 is LGHDT and CDR2 YNNKEL (reference sequence). Trimming shortened V by 2 bases and J by 6 bases, and 11 bases separated the two germline ends. CDR3 in DNA: TGTGCCAGCAGCCAATCCCGAGGAGGTCAGCCCCAGCATTTT. Protein sequence: CASSQSRGGQPQHF.

The V call is TRBV5-1, the J call TRBJ2-1; a weak D match, TRBD1 (6 bases). The CDR3 sequence is 16 residues long. Germline values: CDR1 SGHRS, CDR2 YFSETQ. V gave up 4 bases and J gave up 1 base, with 15 bases separating them. The CDR3 bases are TGCGCCAGCAGCATAAGAGGACAGAGATCCTACAATGAGCAGTTCTTC. This translates into CASSIRGQRSYNEQFF. The full variable domain, completed using reference TRBV5-1 and TRBJ2-1, is KAGVTQTPRYLIKTRGQQVTLSCSPISGHRSVSWYQQTPGQGLQFLFEYFSETQRNKGNFPGRFSGRQFSNSRSEMNVSTLELGDSALYLCASSIRGQRSYNEQFFGPGTRLTVL.

This clonotype has a single count. The rearrangement links TRBV12-5 to TRBJ1-2; D is possibly TRBD1 (6 bases). Trimming left V 7 bases short and J 4 bases short, with 22 bases between. This CDR3 contains 16 residues. The germline CDR1 and CDR2 sequences are LGHNT and FRNRAP. Here the CDR3 reads CASVPDGGPESYGYTF. The CDR3 bases are TGTGCTAGTGTCCCCGACGGGGGGCCGGAAAGCTATGGCTACACCTTC. Complete variable domain (other parts from reference TRBV12-5 and TRBJ1-2): DARVTQTPRHKVTEMGQEVTMRCQPILGHNTVFWYRQTMMQGLELLAYFRNRAPLDDSGMPKDRFSAEMPDATLATLKIQPSEPRDSAVYFCASVPDGGPESYGYTFGSGTRLTVV.

Only a few counts were recorded for this clonotype. The J gene is TRBJ2-3, the V gene TRBV3-1; tentatively, D is TRBD1 or TRBD2 (5 bases each). CDR3 length equals 13 residues. In germline, CDR1 is LGHDT, CDR2 YNNKEL (reference sequence). V was shortened by 4 bases and J by 7 bases, with 12 bases between the two germline ends. DNA of the CDR3: TGTGCCAGCAGCCGACCGGGGACGTATACGCAGTATTTT. Its protein is CASSRPGTYTQYF.

There are a few counts of this clonotype. J is TRBJ1-5 and V is TRBV6-2 or TRBV6-3; D gene ambiguous. Germline loops: CDR1 MNHEY, CDR2 SVGEGT. The CDR3 contains 14 residues. With 2 bases removed from V and 2 bases from J, the gap between germline ends came to 7 bases. The CDR3 DNA sequence: TGTGCCAGCAGTTACCGGAACCGCAATCAGCCCCAGCATTTT. Its translation is CASSYRNRNQPQHF.